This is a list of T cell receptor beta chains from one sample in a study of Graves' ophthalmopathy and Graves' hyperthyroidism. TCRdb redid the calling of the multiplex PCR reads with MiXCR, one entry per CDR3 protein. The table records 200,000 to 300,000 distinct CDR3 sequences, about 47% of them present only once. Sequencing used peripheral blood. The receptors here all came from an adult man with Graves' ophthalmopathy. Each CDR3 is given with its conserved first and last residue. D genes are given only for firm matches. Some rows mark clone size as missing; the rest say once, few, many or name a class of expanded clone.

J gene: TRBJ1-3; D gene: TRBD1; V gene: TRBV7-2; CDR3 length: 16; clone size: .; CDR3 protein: CASSLLRTGQGNTIYF; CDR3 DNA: TGTGCCAGCAGCTTACTCAGGACAGGGCAAGGAAACACCATATATTTT
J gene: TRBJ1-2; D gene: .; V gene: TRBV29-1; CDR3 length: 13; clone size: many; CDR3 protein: CSVEAGQINGYTF; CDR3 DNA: TGCAGCGTTGAAGCTGGGCAGATCAATGGCTACACCTTC
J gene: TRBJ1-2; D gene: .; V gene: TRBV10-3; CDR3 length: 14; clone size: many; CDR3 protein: CAISESILNPAYTF; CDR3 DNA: TGTGCCATCAGTGAGTCTATACTCAATCCGGCCTACACCTTC
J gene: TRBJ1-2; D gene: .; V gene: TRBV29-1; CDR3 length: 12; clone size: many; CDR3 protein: CSVVDTNYGYTF; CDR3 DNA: TGCAGCGTGGTCGACACTAACTATGGCTACACCTTC
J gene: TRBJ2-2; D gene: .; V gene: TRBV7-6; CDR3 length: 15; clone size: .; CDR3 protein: CASSLAGSGAGELFF; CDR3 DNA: TGTGCCAGCAGCTTAGCAGGGAGTGGCGCCGGGGAGCTGTTTTTT
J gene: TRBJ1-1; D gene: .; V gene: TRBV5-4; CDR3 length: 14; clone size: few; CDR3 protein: CALRRGLMNTEAFF; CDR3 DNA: TGTGCCTTGCGGCGGGGGCTAATGAACACTGAAGCTTTCTTT
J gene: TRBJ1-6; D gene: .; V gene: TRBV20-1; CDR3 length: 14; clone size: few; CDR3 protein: CSARKGVDNSPLHF; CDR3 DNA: TGCAGTGCTAGAAAAGGGGTGGATAATTCACCCCTCCACTTT
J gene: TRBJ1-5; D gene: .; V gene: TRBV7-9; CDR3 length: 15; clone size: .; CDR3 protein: CASSTEGGARRPQHF; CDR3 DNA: TGTGCCAGCAGCACGGAGGGGGGGGCTCGGAGGCCCCAGCATTTT
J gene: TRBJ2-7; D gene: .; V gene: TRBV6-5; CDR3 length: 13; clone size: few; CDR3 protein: CASASATPYEQYF; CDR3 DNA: TGTGCCAGCGCGTCGGCGACCCCCTACGAGCAGTACTTC
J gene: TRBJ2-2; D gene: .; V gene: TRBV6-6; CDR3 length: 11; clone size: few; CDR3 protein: CASSEGGELFF; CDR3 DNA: TGTGCCAGCAGTGAGGGCGGGGAGCTGTTTTTT
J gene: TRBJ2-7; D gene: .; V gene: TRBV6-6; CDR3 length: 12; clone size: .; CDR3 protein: CASSRQGDEQYF; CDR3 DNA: TGTGCCAGCAGTCGTCAGGGAGACGAGCAGTACTTC
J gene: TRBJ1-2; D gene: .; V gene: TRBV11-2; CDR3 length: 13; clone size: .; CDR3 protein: CASSLGWGHGYTF; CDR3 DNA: TGTGCCAGCAGCCTGGGGTGGGGGCACGGCTACACCTTC
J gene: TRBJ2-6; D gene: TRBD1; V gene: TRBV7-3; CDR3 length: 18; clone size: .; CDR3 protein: CASSPRDRTVSGANVLTF; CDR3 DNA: TGTGCCAGCAGCCCCAGGGACAGGACCGTCTCTGGGGCCAACGTCCTGACTTTC
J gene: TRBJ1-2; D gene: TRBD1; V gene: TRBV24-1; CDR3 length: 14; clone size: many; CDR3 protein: CATSDFDRGYGYTF; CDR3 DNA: TGTGCCACCAGTGATTTCGACAGGGGGTACGGCTACACCTTC
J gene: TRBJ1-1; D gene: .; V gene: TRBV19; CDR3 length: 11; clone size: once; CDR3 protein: CASTVNTEAFF; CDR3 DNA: TGTGCCAGTACCGTGAACACTGAAGCTTTCTTT
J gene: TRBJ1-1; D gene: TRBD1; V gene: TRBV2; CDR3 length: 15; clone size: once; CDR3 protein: CASSDPGQGVTEAFF; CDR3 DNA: TGTGCCAGCAGTGACCCGGGACAGGGAGTCACTGAAGCTTTCTTT
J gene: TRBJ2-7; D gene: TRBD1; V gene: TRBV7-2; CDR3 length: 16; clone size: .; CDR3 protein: CASSYIRDRGQDEQYF; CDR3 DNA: TGTGCCAGCAGCTACATCCGGGACAGGGGGCAGGACGAGCAGTACTTC
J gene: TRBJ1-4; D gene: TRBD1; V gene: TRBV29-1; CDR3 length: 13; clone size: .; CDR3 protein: CSVADRRNEKLFF; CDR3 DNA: TGCAGCGTGGCGGACAGGAGAAATGAAAAACTGTTTTTT
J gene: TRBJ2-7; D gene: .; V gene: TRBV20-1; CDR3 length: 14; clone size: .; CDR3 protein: CSAPTPGVTYEQYF; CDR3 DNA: TGCAGTGCCCCAACGCCAGGGGTAACCTACGAGCAGTACTTC
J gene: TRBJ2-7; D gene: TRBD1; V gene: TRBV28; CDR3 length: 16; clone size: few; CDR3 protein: CASRANRDRGNYEQYF; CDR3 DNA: TGTGCCAGCAGGGCCAACCGGGACAGGGGTAACTACGAGCAGTACTTC
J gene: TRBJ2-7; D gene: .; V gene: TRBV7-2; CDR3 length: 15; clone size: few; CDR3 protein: CASSLGSSAVYEQYF; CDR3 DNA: TGTGCCAGCAGCTTAGGGTCTAGTGCGGTGTACGAGCAGTACTTC
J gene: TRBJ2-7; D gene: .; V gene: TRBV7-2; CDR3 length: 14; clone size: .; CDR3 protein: CASSLEPGSYEQYF; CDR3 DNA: TGTGCCAGCAGCTTGGAACCGGGATCCTACGAGCAGTACTTC
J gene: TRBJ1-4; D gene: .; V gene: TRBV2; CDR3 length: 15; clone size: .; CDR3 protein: CASLNGQGSNEKLFF; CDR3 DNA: TGTGCCAGCCTGAACGGTCAGGGATCTAATGAAAAACTGTTTTTT
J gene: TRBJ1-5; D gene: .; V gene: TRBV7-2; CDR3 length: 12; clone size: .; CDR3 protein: CASSFLGQPQHF; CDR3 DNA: TGTGCCAGCAGCTTTTTGGGTCAGCCCCAGCATTTT
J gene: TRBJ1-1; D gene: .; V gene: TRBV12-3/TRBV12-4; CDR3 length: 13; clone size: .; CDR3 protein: CASSQVQGNEAFF; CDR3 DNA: TGTGCCAGCAGCCAAGTCCAGGGGAATGAAGCTTTCTTT
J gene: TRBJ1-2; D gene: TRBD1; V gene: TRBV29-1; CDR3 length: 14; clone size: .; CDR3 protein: CSVEGGQGGSCYTF; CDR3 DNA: TGCAGCGTTGAAGGGGGACAGGGGGGAAGTTGCTACACCTTC
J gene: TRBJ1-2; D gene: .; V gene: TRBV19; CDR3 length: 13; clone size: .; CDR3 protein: CASSIKGGNGYTF; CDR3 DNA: TGTGCCAGTAGTATTAAGGGGGGGAATGGCTACACCTTC
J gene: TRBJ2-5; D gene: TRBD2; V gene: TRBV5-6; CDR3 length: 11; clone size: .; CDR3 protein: CASSLGLEPYF; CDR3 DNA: TGTGCCAGCAGCTTAGGACTAGAGCCCTACTTC
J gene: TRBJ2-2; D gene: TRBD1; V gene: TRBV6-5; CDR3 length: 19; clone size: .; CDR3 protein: CASSYEITGGPTGTGELFF; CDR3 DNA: TGTGCCAGCAGTTACGAAATCACAGGGGGCCCCACGGGCACCGGGGAGCTGTTTTTT
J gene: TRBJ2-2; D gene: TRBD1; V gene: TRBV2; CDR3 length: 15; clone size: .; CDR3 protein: CASRAGQGDTGELFF; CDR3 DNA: TGTGCCAGCAGGGCGGGACAGGGGGACACCGGGGAGCTGTTTTTT
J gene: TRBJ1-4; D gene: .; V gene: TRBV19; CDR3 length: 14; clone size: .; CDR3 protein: CASSMNSGGEKLFF; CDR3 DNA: TGTGCCAGTAGTATGAACAGTGGAGGGGAAAAACTGTTTTTT
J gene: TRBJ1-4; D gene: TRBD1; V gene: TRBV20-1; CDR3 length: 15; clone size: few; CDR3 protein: CSAKGLTGADEKLFF; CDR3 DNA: TGCAGTGCTAAAGGGCTGACAGGGGCGGATGAAAAACTGTTTTTT
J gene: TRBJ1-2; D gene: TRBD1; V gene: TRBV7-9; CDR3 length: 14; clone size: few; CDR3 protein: CASSSTGTDYGYTF; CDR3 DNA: TGTGCCAGCAGCTCCACCGGGACAGACTATGGCTACACCTTC
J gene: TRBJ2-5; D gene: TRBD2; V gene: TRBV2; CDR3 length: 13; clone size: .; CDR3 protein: CASRSGGEETQYF; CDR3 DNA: TGTGCCAGCAGGAGCGGGGGCGAAGAGACCCAGTACTTC
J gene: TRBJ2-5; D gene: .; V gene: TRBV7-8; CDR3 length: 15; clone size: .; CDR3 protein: CASSSFSGAVQTQYF; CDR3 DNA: TGTGCCAGCAGCTCCTTCTCGGGGGCAGTACAGACCCAGTACTTC
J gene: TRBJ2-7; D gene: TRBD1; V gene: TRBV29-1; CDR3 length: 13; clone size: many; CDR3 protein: CSVADRGPYEQYF; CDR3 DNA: TGCAGCGTGGCGGACAGGGGGCCCTACGAGCAGTACTTC
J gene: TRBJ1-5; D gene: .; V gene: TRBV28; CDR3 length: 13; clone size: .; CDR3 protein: CASSLSARQPQHF; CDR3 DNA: TGTGCCAGCAGTTTATCGGCAAGACAGCCCCAGCATTTT
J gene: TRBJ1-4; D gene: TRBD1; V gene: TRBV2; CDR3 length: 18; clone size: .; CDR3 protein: CASRKGQGARPTNEKLFF; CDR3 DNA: TGTGCCAGCAGGAAAGGACAGGGGGCTCGGCCAACTAATGAAAAACTGTTTTTT
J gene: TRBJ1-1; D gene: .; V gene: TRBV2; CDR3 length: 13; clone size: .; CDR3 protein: CASSEGWNTEAFF; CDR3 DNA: TGTGCCAGCAGTGAAGGCTGGAACACTGAAGCTTTCTTT
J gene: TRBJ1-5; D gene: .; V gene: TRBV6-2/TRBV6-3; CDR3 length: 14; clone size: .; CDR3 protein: CASSYVAGGQPQHF; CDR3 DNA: TGTGCCAGCAGTTACGTTGCGGGAGGACAGCCCCAGCATTTT
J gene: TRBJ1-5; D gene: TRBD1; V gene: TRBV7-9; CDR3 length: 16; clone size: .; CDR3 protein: CASSLAYRGSNQPQHF; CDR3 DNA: TGTGCCAGCAGCTTAGCGTACAGGGGAAGCAATCAGCCCCAGCATTTT
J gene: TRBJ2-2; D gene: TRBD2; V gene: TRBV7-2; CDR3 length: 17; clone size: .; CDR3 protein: CASSQEVQREYTGELFF; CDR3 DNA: TGTGCCAGCAGCCAAGAGGTCCAGCGGGAGTACACCGGGGAGCTGTTTTTT
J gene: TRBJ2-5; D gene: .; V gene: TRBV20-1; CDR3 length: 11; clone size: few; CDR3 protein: CSANGRETQYF; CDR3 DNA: TGCAGTGCTAATGGGCGAGAGACCCAGTACTTC
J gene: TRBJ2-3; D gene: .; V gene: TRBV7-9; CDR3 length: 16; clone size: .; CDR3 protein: CASSLGGRPGTDTQYF; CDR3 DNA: TGTGCCAGCAGCTTGGGTGGGAGACCCGGCACAGATACGCAGTATTTT
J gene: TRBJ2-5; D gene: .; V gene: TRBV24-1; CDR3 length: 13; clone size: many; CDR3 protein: CATSDEIWRTQYF; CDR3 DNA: TGTGCCACCAGTGATGAGATCTGGCGGACCCAGTACTTC
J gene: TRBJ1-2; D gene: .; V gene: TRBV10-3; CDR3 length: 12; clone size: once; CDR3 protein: CAVSEPPGGYTF; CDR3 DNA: TGTGCCGTCAGTGAGCCTCCGGGTGGCTACACCTTC
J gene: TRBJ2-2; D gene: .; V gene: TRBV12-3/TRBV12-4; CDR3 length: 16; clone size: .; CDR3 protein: CASSLGSGPNTGELFF; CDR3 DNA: TGTGCCAGCAGTTTAGGTAGCGGACCTAACACCGGGGAGCTGTTTTTT